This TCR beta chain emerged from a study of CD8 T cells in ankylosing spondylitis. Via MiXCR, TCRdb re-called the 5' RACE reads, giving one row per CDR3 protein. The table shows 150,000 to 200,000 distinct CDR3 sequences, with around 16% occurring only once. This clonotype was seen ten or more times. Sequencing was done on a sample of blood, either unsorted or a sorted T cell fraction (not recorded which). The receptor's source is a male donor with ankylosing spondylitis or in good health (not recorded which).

Here the CDR3 DNA reads TGTGCCAGCAGTGACCGCAGTCCGTTCTTCACCGGGGAGCTGTTTTTT. This gives the protein CASSDRSPFFTGELFF. The chain carries TRBV2 and TRBJ2-2; D remains ambiguous. This CDR3 spans 16 amino acids. Trimming shortened V by 3 bases and J by 4 bases, and 15 bases separated the two germline ends. Per the germline V gene, CDR1 is SNHLY and CDR2 is FYNNEI.